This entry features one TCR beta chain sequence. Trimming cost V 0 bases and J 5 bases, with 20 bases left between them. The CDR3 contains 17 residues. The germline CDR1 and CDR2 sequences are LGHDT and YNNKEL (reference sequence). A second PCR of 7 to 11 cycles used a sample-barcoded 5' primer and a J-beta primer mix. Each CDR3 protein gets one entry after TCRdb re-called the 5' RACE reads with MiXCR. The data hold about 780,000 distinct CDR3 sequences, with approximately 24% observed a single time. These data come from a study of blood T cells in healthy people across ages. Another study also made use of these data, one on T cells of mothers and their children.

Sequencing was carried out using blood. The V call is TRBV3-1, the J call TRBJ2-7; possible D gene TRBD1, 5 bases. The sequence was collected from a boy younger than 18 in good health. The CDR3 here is CASSQETQGTVRNEQYF. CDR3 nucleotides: TGTGCCAGCAGCCAAGAGACCCAGGGTACAGTAAGGAACGAGCAGTACTTC.